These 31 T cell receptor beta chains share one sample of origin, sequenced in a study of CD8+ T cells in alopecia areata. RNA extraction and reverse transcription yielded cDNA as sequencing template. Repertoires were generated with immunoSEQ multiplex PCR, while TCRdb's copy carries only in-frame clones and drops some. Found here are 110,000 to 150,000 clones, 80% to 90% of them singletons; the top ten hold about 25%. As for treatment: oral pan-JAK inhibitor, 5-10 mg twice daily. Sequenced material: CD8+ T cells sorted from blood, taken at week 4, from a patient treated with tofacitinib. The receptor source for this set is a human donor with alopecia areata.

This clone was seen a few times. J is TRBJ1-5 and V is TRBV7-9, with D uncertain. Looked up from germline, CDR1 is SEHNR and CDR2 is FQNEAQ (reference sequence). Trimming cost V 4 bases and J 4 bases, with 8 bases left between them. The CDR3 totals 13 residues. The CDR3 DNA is TGTGCCAGCAGCTCCGCTGGGAATCAGCCCCAGCATTTT. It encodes CASSSAGNQPQHF.

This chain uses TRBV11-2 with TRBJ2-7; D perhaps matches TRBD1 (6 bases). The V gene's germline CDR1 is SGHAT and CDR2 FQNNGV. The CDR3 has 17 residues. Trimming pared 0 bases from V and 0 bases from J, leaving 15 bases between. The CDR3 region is CASSLDSFGDISYEQYF. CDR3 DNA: TGTGCCAGCAGCTTAGATTCCTTTGGGGACATCTCCTACGAGCAGTACTTC.

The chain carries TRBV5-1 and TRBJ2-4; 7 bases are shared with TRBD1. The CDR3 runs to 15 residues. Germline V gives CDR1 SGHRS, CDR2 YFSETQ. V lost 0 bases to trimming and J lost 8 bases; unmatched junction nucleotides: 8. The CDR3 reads CASSLEGADEDIQYF. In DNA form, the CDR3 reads TGCGCCAGCAGCTTGGAGGGGGCGGATGAGGACATTCAGTACTTC.

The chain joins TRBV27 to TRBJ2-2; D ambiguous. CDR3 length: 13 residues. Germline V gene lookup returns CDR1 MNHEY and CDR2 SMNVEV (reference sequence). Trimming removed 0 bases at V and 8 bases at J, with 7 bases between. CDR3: CASSLSFDGELFF. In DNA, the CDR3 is TGTGCCAGCAGTTTATCTTTTGATGGGGAGCTGTTTTTT.

Here the CDR3 DNA reads TGTGCCACGACCGGGTCCGGGACCAACGTCCTGACTTTC. This codes for CATTGSGTNVLTF. V usage is TRBV10-3 and J usage is TRBJ2-6, with D maybe TRBD2 (5 bases). CDR3 length: 13 residues. Germline CDR1 reads ENHRY; CDR2 reads SYGVKD. The V gene lost 10 bases and the J gene lost 8 bases, with 15 bases spanning the gap.

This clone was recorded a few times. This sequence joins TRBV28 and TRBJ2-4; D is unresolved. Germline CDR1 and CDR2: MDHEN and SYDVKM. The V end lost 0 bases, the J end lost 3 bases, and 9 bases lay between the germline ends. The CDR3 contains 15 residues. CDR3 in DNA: TGTGCCAGCAGTTTATGGAGTATGGGCAAAAACATTCAGTACTTC. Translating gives CASSLWSMGKNIQYF.

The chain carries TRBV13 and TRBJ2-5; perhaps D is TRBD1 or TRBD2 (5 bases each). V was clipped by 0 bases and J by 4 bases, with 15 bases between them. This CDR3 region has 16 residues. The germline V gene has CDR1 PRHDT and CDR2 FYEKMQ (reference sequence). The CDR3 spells CASSLGGRVGGETQYF. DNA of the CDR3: TGTGCCAGCAGCTTAGGAGGCAGGGTCGGAGGAGAGACCCAGTACTTC. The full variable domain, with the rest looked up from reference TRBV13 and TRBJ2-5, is AAGVIQSPRHLIKEKRETATLKCYPIPRHDTVYWYQQGPGQDPQFLISFYEKMQSDKGSIPDRFSAQQFSDYHSELNMSSLELGDSALYFCASSLGGRVGGETQYFGPGTRLLVL.

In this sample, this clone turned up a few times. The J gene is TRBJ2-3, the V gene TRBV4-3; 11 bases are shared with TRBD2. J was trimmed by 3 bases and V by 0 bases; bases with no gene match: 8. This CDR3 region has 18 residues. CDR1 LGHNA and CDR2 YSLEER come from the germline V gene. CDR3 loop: CASSQDRLAGGGTDTQYF. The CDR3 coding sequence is TGCGCCAGCAGCCAAGATCGGCTAGCGGGGGGTGGTACAGATACGCAGTATTTT.

CDR3 in DNA: TGTGCCAGCAGCGCCTTGAGGAGGGTTCGGAATCAGCCCCAGCATTTT. Translation gives CASSALRRVRNQPQHF. The chain employs TRBV9 and TRBJ1-5; D remains unclear. Germline CDR1 is SGDLS and CDR2 is YYNGEE. V lost 3 bases and J lost 4, with 17 bases in between. This CDR3 is 16 amino acids long.

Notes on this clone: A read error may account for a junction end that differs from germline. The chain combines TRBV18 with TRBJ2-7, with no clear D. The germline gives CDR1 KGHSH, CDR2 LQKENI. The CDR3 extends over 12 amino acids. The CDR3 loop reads CASSSPLSEQYF. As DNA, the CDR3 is TGTGCCAGCTCATCACCTCTTTCTGAGCAGTACTTC.

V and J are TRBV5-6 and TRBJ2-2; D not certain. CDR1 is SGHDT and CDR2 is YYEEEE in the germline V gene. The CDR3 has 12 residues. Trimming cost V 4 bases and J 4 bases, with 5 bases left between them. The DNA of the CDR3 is TGTGCCAGCAGCATCCGCACCGGGGAGCTGTTTTTT. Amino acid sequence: CASSIRTGELFF.

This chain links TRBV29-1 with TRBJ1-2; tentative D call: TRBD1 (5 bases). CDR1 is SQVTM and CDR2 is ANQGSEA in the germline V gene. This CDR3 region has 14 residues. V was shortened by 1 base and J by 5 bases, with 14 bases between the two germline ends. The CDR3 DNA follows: TGCAGCGTTGAAGGGGGGACTGGGCCTTATGGCTACACCTTC. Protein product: CSVEGGTGPYGYTF.

In DNA form, the CDR3 reads TGTGCCAGCAGCCCCACCCTCGGACGGGAGAATTCACCCCTCCACTTT. Translation: CASSPTLGRENSPLHF. The chain links TRBV4-2 to TRBJ1-6; D is unclear. This CDR3 has 16 amino acids. Germline CDR1 is LGHNA and CDR2 is YNFKEQ. V was clipped by 4 bases and J by 7 bases, with 17 bases between them.

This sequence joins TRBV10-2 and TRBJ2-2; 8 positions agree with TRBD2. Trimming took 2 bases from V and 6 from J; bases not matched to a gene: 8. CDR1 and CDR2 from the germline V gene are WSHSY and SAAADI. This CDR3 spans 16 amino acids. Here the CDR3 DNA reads TGCGCCAGCAGTGAGCCGGGACTAGATCCGTCCGGGGAGCTGTTTTTT. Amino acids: CASSEPGLDPSGELFF.

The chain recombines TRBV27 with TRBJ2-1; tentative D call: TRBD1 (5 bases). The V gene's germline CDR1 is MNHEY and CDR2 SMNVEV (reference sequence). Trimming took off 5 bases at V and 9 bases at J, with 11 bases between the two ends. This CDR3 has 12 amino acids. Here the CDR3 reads CASSLTGTEQFF. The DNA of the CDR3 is TGTGCCAGCAGTCTCACAGGAACTGAGCAGTTCTTC.

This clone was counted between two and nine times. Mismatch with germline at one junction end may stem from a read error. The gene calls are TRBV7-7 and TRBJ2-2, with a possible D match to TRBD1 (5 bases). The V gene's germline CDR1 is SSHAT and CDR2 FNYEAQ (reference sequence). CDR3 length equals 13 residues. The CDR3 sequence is CASSPTETGELFF. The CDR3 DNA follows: TGTGCTAGCAGCCCGACAGAGACCGGGGAGCTGTTTTTT.

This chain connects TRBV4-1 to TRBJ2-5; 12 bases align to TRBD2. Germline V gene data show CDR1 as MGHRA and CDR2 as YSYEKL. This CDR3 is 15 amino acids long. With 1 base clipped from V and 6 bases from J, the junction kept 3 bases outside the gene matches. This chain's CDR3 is CASSQALAGGQTQYF. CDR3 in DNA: TGCGCCAGCAGCCAAGCCCTAGCGGGGGGGCAGACCCAGTACTTC.

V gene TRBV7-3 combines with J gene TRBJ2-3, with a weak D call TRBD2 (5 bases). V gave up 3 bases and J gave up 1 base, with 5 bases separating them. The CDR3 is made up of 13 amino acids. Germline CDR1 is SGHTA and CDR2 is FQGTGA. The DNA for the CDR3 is TGTGCCAGCAGCTTGGGAGGCACAGATACGCAGTATTTT. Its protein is CASSLGGTDTQYF.

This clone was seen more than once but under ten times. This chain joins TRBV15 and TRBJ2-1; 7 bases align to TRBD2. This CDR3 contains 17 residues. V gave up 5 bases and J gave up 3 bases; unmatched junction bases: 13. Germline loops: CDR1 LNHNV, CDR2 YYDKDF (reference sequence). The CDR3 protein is CATSWTSGTTFYNEQFF. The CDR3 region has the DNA TGTGCCACCAGCTGGACCTCCGGGACTACCTTCTACAATGAGCAGTTCTTC. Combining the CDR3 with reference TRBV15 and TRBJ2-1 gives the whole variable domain DAMVIQNPRYQVTQFGKPVTLSCSQTLNHNVMYWYQQKSSQAPKLLFHYYDKDFNNEADTPDNFQSRRPNTSFCFLDIRSPGLGDTAMYLCATSWTSGTTFYNEQFFGPGTRLTVL.

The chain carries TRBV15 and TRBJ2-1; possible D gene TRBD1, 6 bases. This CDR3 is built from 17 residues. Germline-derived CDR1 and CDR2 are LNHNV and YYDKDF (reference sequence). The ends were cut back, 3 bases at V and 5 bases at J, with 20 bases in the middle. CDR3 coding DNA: TGTGCCACCAGCAGGGCCCGGACAGTTTCATTCAACAATGAGCAGTTCTTC. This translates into CATSRARTVSFNNEQFF.

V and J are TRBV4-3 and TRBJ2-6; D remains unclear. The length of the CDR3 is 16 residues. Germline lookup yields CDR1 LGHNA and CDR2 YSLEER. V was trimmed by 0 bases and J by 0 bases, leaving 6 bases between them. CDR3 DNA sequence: TGCGCCAGCAGCCAAGAGTGGATCTCTGGGGCCAACGTCCTGACTTTC. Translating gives CASSQEWISGANVLTF.

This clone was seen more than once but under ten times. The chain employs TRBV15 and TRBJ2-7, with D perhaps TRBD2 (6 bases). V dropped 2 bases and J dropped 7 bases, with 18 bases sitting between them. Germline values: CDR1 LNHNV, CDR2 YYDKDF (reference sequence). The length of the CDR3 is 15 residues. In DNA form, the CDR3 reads TGTGCCACCAGCAGAAGGCGGGATGCCCCTGAGGAGCAGTACTTC. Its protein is CATSRRRDAPEEQYF.

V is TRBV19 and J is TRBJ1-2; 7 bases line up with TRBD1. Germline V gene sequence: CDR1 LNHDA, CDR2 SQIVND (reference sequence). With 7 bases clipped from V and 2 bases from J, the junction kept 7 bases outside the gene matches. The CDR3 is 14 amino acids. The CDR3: CASKGQVPNYGYTF. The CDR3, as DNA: TGTGCCAGTAAAGGACAGGTCCCAAACTATGGCTACACCTTC.

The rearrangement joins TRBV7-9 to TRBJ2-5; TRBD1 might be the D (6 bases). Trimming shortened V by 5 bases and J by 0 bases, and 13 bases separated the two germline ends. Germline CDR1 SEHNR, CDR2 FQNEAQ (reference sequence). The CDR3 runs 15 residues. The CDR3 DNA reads TGTGCCAGCAGCAGCTGGGGACACAACCAAGAGACCCAGTACTTC. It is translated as CASSSWGHNQETQYF.

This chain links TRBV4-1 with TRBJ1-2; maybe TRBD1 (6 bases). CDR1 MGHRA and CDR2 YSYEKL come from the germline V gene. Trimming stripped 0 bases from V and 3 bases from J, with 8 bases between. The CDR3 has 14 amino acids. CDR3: CASSQETGHYGYTF. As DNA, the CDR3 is TGCGCCAGCAGCCAAGAGACAGGCCACTATGGCTACACCTTC.

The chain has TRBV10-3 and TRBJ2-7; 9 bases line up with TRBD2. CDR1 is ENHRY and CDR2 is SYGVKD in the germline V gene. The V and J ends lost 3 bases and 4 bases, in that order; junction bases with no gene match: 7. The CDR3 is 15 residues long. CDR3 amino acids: CAISDSGGEWYEQYF. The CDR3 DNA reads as TGTGCCATCAGTGATAGCGGGGGAGAATGGTACGAGCAGTACTTC.

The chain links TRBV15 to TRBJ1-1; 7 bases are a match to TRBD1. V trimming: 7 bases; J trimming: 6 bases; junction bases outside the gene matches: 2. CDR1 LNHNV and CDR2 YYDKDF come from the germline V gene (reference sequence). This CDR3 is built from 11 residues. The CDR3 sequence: CATNQGAEAFF. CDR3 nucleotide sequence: TGTGCCACCAACCAGGGGGCTGAAGCTTTCTTT.

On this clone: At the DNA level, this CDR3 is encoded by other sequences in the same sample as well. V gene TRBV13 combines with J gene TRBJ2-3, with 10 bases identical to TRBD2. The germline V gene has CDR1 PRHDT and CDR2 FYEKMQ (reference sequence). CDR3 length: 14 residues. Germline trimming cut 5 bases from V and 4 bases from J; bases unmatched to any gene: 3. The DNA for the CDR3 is TGTGCCAGCAGCCCCGGACTAGCGGCAGATACGCAGTATTTT. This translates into CASSPGLAADTQYF.

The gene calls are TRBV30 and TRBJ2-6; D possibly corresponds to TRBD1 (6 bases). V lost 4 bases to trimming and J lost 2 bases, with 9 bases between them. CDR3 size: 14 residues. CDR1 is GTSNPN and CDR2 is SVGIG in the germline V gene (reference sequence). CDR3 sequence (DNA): TGTGCCTGGAATTCAGGGGCTGGGGCCAACGTCCTGACTTTC. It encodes CAWNSGAGANVLTF.

For the CDR3, the DNA is TGCGCCAGCAGCCAAGATACAGGGGGAAGCTACAATGAGCAGTTCTTC. Encoded protein: CASSQDTGGSYNEQFF. The genes are TRBV4-3 and TRBJ2-1, with 8 bases aligning to TRBD1. The germline V gene has CDR1 LGHNA and CDR2 YSLEER. The CDR3 consists of 16 residues. V trimming: 0 bases; J trimming: 3 bases; junction bases outside the gene matches: 4.

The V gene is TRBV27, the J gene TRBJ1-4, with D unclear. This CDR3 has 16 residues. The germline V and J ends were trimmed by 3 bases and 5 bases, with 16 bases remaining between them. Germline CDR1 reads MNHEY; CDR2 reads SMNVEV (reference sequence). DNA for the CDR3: TGTGCCAGCAGTTTGATTCGAGCCAGTGGAAATGAAAAACTGTTTTTT. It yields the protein CASSLIRASGNEKLFF.